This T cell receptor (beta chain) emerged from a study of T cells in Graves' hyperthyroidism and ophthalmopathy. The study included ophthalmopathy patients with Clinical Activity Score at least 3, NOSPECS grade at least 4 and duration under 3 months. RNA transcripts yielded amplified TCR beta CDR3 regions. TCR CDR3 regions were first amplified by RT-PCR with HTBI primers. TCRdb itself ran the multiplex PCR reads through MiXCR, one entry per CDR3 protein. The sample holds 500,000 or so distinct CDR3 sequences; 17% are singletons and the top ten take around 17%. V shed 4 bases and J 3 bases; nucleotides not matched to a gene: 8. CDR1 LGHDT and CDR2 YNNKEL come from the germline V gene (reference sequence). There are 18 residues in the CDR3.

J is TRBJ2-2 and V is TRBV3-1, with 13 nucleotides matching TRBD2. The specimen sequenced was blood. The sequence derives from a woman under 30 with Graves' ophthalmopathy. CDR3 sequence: CASSPRTSGGYYTGELFF. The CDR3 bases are TGTGCCAGCAGCCCAAGGACTAGCGGGGGATATTACACCGGGGAGCTGTTTTTT. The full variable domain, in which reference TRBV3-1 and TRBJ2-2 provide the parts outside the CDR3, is DTAVSQTPKYLVTQMGNDKSIKCEQNLGHDTMYWYKQDSKKFLKIMFSYNNKELIINETVPNRFSPKSPDKAHLNLHINSLELGDSAVYFCASSPRTSGGYYTGELFFGEGSRLTVL.